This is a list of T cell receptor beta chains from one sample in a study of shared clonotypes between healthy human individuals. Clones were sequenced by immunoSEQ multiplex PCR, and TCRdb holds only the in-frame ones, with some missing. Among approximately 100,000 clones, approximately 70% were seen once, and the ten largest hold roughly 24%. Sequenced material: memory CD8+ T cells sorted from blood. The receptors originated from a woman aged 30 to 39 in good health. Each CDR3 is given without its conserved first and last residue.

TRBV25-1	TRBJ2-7	ASSGPSDEQY
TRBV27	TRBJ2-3	ASSLGTGVIDTQY
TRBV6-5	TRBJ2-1	ASSRGEFSGEQF
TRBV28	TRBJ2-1	ASSFPNEQF
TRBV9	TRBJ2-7	ASSVGGADEYEQY
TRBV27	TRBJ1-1	ASSPVYGNTEAF
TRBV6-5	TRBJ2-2	ASSYGTGDTGELF
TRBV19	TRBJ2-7	ASSVSGRLFTYEQY
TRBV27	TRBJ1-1	ASSLVKGMVGREAF
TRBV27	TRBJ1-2	ASSIQGGYGYT
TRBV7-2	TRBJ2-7	ASSLRDIVYEQY
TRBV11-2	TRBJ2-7	ASSLGTGTYEQY
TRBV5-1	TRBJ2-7	ASSLDFGTGVHEQY
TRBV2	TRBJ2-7	ASSERSASSYEQY
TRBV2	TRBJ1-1	ASSEILTTEAF
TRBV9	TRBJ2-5	ASSVVLGETQY
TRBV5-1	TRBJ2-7	ASSLRDSKDEQY
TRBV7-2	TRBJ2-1	ASSLTGLGYNEQF
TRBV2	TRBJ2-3	ASPPPRDTTDTQY
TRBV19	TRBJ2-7	ASSIWLNQDGHEQY
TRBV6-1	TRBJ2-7	ASSVMDRSYEQY
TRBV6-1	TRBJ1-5	ASSNTENQPQH
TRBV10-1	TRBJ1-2	ASSDLNYGYT
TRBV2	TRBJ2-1	ASSEVRDYEQYNEQF
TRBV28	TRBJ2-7	ASGTNGFFSYEQY
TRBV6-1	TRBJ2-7	ASSEASGGTYEQY
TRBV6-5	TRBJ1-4	ASSSAGTGVEKLF
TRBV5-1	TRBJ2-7	ASSSVDWHSYEQY
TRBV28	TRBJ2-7	ASIPSGTSGGEQY
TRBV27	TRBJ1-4	ASSQQGSREKLF
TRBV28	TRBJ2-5	ASSWETQY
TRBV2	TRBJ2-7	ASSSSSGGPYEQY
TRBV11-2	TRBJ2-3	ASSPRAGVKTDTQY
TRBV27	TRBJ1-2	ASSLEGANGYT
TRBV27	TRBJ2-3	ASSTVLATGWNTQY
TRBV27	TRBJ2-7	ASSSPRAGVHYEQY
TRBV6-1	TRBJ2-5	ASTPSAPQGETQY
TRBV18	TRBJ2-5	ASSPRRKQETQY
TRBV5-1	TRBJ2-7	ASSLGVIHYEQY
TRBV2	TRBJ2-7	ASTYQEVSYEQY
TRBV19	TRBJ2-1	ASSMKAHYVNNEQF
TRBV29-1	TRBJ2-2	SVNIGTYTGELF
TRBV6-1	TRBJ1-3	ASSEMGPYSGNTIY
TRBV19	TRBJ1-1	ASSISQIMNTEAF
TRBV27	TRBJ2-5	ASSPTGYETQY
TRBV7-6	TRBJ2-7	ASSSWTGAYEQY
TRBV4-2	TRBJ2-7	ASSQERGTGGYEQY
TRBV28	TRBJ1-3	ASSTWDRGHSGNTIY
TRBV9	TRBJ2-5	ASSPGGSQETQY
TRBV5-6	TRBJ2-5	ASSRTHQETQY
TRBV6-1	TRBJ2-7	ASIHGRTGRLEQY
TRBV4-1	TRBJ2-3	ASSQERSGTGGTDTQY
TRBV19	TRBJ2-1	ATRKLTTSYNEQF
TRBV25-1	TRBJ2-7	ASSDQDTSYEQY
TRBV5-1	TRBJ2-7	ASSWTGGASYEQY
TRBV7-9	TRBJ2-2	ASSRRLDTGELF
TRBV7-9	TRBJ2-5	ASSRLLGQQETQY